The entry that follows covers one TCR beta chain sequence. This sample stems from a study of blood T cell repertoires in COVID-19. Overall study context: Specimens from acute and convalescent COVID-19 originated in the United States, Italy and Spain. PBMCs, B-cell-depleted T cells, or T cells were the source of the cDNA or gDNA that made up the material.

The assay was immunoSEQ multiplex PCR, and TCRdb's table has in-frame clones only and misses some. The sample records 90,000 to 150,000 clones, roughly four fifths being singletons. The germline gives CDR1 MNHNY, CDR2 SVGAGI (reference sequence). The CDR3 covers 15 residues. V dropped 2 bases and J dropped 6; count of bases not matched to a gene: 3. The receptor's source is a human donor in a cohort sampled during active COVID-19. Material: peripheral blood. This rearrangement joins TRBV6-6 to TRBJ1-4; 10 positions agree with TRBD1. The CDR3: CASSYAGTGDEKLFF. CDR3 bases: TGTGCCAGCAGTTACGCAGGGACAGGGGATGAAAAACTGTTTTTT.